These 23 T cell receptor beta chains share one sample of origin, sequenced in a study of CD8+ T cells in alopecia areata. RNA, once extracted, was reverse transcribed into cDNA for use as the sequencing template. Only in-frame clones appear in the TCRdb table, and some are missing; sequencing was by immunoSEQ multiplex PCR. The sample has some 180,000 clones, roughly 59% seen once; the top ten hold 1.5% to 2%. Material: CD4+ T cells sorted from blood, obtained at week 0. The receptors were sampled from a human donor with alopecia areata.

J is TRBJ2-1 and V is TRBV9; 8 bases are shared with TRBD1. The CDR3 loop spans 13 amino acids. Germline V gene data show CDR1 as SGDLS and CDR2 as YYNGEE. After removal of 0 bases from V and 13 bases from J, the junction contained 6 bases not matched to a gene. CDR3 loop: CASSVVSRGPQFF. The DNA for the CDR3 is TGTGCCAGCAGCGTAGTTAGCAGGGGGCCTCAGTTCTTC.

The rearrangement links TRBV7-3 to TRBJ2-1; D remains unclear. The CDR3 contains 15 residues. The V end lost 5 bases, the J end lost 4 bases, and 15 bases lay between the germline ends. Germline values: CDR1 SGHTA, CDR2 FQGTGA. Written as DNA, the CDR3 is TGTGCCAGCAGCCGAACGCAGGTCGAATACAATGAGCAGTTCTTC. This translates into CASSRTQVEYNEQFF.

This clone was observed a handful of times. The chain employs TRBV19 and TRBJ1-5; no clear D gene. V was trimmed by 1 base and J by 2 bases, leaving 15 bases between them. The CDR3 contains 17 residues. CDR1 is LNHDA and CDR2 is SQIVND in the germline V gene (reference sequence). CDR3: CASSIVSRGMGNQPQHF. CDR3 nucleotide sequence: TGTGCCAGTAGTATAGTTTCAAGAGGGATGGGCAATCAGCCCCAGCATTTT.

This clone was recorded a few times. The chain is built from TRBV2 and TRBJ2-3; TRBD2 agrees at 13 bases. CDR1 and CDR2 (germline): SNHLY, FYNNEI. This CDR3 is built from 15 residues. The V and J ends lost 4 bases and 4 bases, in that order; junction bases with no gene match: 2. CDR3 bases: TGTGCCAGCAGTGGACTAGCGGGGGGCCCAGATACGCAGTATTTT. Its protein product is CASSGLAGGPDTQYF.

This clone was seen only a few times. Other DNA sequences from this sample encode an identical CDR3 as well. The gene calls are TRBV27 and TRBJ2-7; possibly TRBD2 for D (5 bases). V lost 2 bases to trimming and J lost 6 bases, with 8 bases between them. CDR1 and CDR2 (germline): MNHEY, SMNVEV (reference sequence). This CDR3 has 12 amino acids. The CDR3 loop reads CASSLPGGEQYF. For the CDR3, the DNA is TGTGCCAGCAGTTTACCAGGAGGCGAGCAGTACTTC.

The chain combines TRBV19 with TRBJ2-7; 9 positions match TRBD1. In germline, CDR1 is LNHDA, CDR2 SQIVND (reference sequence). Trimming removed 6 bases from V and 10 bases from J; junction bases left unmatched: 7. The CDR3 loop spans 12 amino acids. Here the CDR3 reads CASSRDRDHQYF. CDR3 nucleotide sequence: TGTGCCAGTAGCCGGGACAGGGATCATCAGTACTTC.

The chain recombines TRBV28 with TRBJ1-2; D gene uncertain. The germline V gene has CDR1 MDHEN and CDR2 SYDVKM. Between the trimmed V and J ends, which lost 5 bases and 5 bases, there was a span of 9 bases. The CDR3 runs 12 residues. The DNA of the CDR3 is TGTGCCAGCAGTAGTCAGAGATATGGCTACACCTTC. Protein: CASSSQRYGYTF.

The chain employs TRBV29-1 and TRBJ1-1; D remains unclear. The ends were cut back, 6 bases at V and 4 bases at J, with 15 bases in the middle. The germline gives CDR1 SQVTM, CDR2 ANQGSEA. The CDR3 length is 13 residues. CDR3 loop: CSVLWSQSTEAFF. In DNA form, the CDR3 reads TGCAGCGTCCTCTGGTCACAAAGCACTGAAGCTTTCTTT.

The rearrangement joins TRBV5-1 to TRBJ2-7; 7 positions match TRBD2. The V gene's germline CDR1 is SGHRS and CDR2 YFSETQ. Trimming removed 0 bases from V and 0 bases from J; junction bases left unmatched: 6. The CDR3 is 16 amino acids. The CDR3: CASSLGLAVGSYEQYF. The CDR3 nucleotides read TGCGCCAGCAGCTTGGGACTAGCTGTTGGCTCCTACGAGCAGTACTTC.

This clone appeared a few times. This rearrangement joins TRBV10-1 to TRBJ2-1, with D hard to call. With 2 bases removed from V and 4 bases from J, the gap between germline ends came to 6 bases. Germline values: CDR1 WNHNN, CDR2 SYGVQD (reference sequence). The CDR3 runs to 13 residues. DNA of the CDR3: TGCGCCAGCAGTGAGGGCGGATACAATGAGCAGTTCTTC. Its translation: CASSEGGYNEQFF.

The sample holds one count of this clone. The chain links TRBV27 to TRBJ2-3, with a possible D match to TRBD2 (6 bases). CDR1 is MNHEY, CDR2 SMNVEV, per germline (reference sequence). The V gene lost 6 bases and the J gene lost 0 bases, with 16 bases spanning the gap. The CDR3 covers 16 residues. CDR3 nucleotides: TGTGCCAGCAGAGGTCAGGCGGGGACGAGCACAGATACGCAGTATTTT. Encoded protein: CASRGQAGTSTDTQYF.

V and J are TRBV20-1 and TRBJ2-1; possible D gene TRBD2, 5 bases. This CDR3 spans 11 amino acids. Looked up from germline, CDR1 is DFQATT and CDR2 is SNEGSKA (reference sequence). V was cut by 4 bases and J by 7 bases, with 8 bases left in between. CDR3 sequence reads: CSAKLGNEQFF. CDR3 bases: TGCAGTGCTAAACTAGGAAATGAGCAGTTCTTC.

The V and J genes are TRBV30 and TRBJ2-1; no clear D. With 1 base removed from V and 9 bases from J, the gap between germline ends came to 13 bases. Germline CDR1 and CDR2: GTSNPN and SVGIG (reference sequence). The CDR3 runs to 13 residues. The CDR3 DNA follows: TGTGCCTGGAGTGCGACTCTTCTGGGTGAGCAGTTCTTC. Translated, it gives CAWSATLLGEQFF.

This chain connects TRBV4-3 to TRBJ2-5; possible D gene TRBD2, 5 bases. The CDR3 loop spans 15 amino acids. CDR1 and CDR2 from the germline V gene are LGHNA and YSLEER. Trimming pared 0 bases from V and 5 bases from J, leaving 13 bases between. The CDR3 nucleotides are TGCGCCAGCAGCCAAGAATTAGTGGGAGAGGAGACCCAGTACTTC. The encoded protein is CASSQELVGEETQYF.

The chain joins TRBV29-1 to TRBJ2-7, with D unresolved. V was shortened by 6 bases and J by 4 bases, with 10 bases between the two germline ends. The CDR3 length is 11 residues. The germline V gene encodes CDR1 SQVTM and CDR2 ANQGSEA. This chain's CDR3 is CSVDLRYEQYF. The CDR3 region has the DNA TGCAGCGTCGACCTAAGATACGAGCAGTACTTC.

The chain carries TRBV6-4 and TRBJ2-1; tentative D call: TRBD2 (6 bases). The CDR3 extends over 18 amino acids. Germline V lookup: CDR1 MRHNA, CDR2 SNTAGT. The V gene lost 6 bases and the J gene lost 3 bases, with 24 bases spanning the gap. CDR3 bases: TGTGCCAGCAGCCTCGATGGGGGTCGGCGGGACCTCTACAATGAGCAGTTCTTC. Translated: CASSLDGGRRDLYNEQFF.

The rearrangement links TRBV25-1 to TRBJ1-1; D gene uncertain. CDR1 and CDR2 from the germline V gene are MGHDK and SYGVNS. CDR3 length equals 13 residues. Trimming removed 5 bases from V and 3 bases from J, with 10 bases in between. CDR3 DNA sequence: TGTGCCAGCAGTAGTAAACGGCACACTGAAGCTTTCTTT. The encoded protein is CASSSKRHTEAFF.

The genes are TRBV9 and TRBJ2-1; no clear D. V lost 0 bases to trimming and J lost 4 bases, with 17 bases between them. Germline V lookup: CDR1 SGDLS, CDR2 YYNGEE. The CDR3 is 17 amino acids. The CDR3 sequence is CASSVDQMTGRYNEQFF. The CDR3 bases are TGTGCCAGCAGCGTAGATCAAATGACCGGGCGATACAATGAGCAGTTCTTC.

The chain uses TRBV10-3 and TRBJ2-1; D unclear. The CDR3 runs to 14 residues. V shed 5 bases and J shed 0 bases, with 8 bases lying between them. The germline V gene has CDR1 ENHRY and CDR2 SYGVKD. The CDR3 loop reads CAISLGLSYNEQFF. Here the CDR3 DNA reads TGTGCCATCAGTCTAGGGCTCTCCTACAATGAGCAGTTCTTC.

This clone appeared a single time. As the CDR3 is not closed by the conserved phenylalanine or tryptophan, this likely results from a read error. The chain is built from TRBV29-1 and TRBJ1-2, with TRBD1 identical over 9 bases. J was trimmed by 4 bases and V by 4 bases; bases with no gene match: 10. This CDR3 comprises 15 residues. From germline, CDR1 is SQVTM and CDR2 ANQGSEA. The DNA for the CDR3 is TGCAGCGTTGGGGGATCCGGGACAGGGACCTATGGCTACACCCTC. Its protein product is CSVGGSGTGTYGYTL.

This chain links TRBV2 with TRBJ1-3, with 11 bases lining up with TRBD1. Germline CDR1 SNHLY, CDR2 FYNNEI. Germline trimming cut 7 bases from V and 4 bases from J; bases unmatched to any gene: 6. The CDR3 loop spans 15 amino acids. CDR3 region: CASTRTGGEGNTIYF. CDR3 DNA sequence: TGTGCCAGCACCAGGACAGGGGGCGAGGGAAACACCATATATTTT.

The chain links TRBV18 to TRBJ2-3, with 7 bases aligning to TRBD1. The CDR3 has 14 residues. V shed 8 bases, J shed 1 base, and the junction held 6 bases outside the gene matches. The germline gives CDR1 KGHSH, CDR2 LQKENI. The CDR3 DNA is TGTGCCAGCGCCGACAGGGATCGCACAGATACGCAGTATTTT. Translation: CASADRDRTDTQYF.

J is TRBJ2-7 and V is TRBV6-6, with D uncertain. The V and J ends lost 2 bases and 5 bases respectively, with 7 bases between them. The CDR3 covers 12 residues. Looked up from germline, CDR1 is MNHNY and CDR2 is SVGAGI (reference sequence). The CDR3 DNA sequence: TGTGCCAGCAGTTACGTAGGGAACGAGCAGTACTTC. It translates to CASSYVGNEQYF.